The present TCR beta chain was sequenced within a study of T-cell reconstitution after alpha-beta-depleted transplantation in children. This clonotype came up many times. TCRbeta library preparation incorporated unique molecular identifiers. TCRdb re-called the PCR reads with MiXCR, one entry per CDR3 protein. The table shows over 90,000 distinct CDR3 sequences, with 4.5% to 7.5% occurring only once. The material was PBMCs, mostly from graft donor cells, obtained 60 days after TCRalphabeta/CD19-depleted stem cell transplant. The source of this sequence is a female patient between 2 and 10 years old who had a stem cell transplant for Fanconi anemia, so the T cells may come from the graft donor.

The CDR3 sequence is CSVEYVSDSYEQYF. CDR3 in DNA: TGCAGCGTTGAATATGTTTCCGACTCCTACGAGCAGTACTTC. This chain connects TRBV29-1 to TRBJ2-7; D not certain. The CDR3 contains 14 residues. V lost 2 bases and J 0 bases, leaving 11 bases between the germline ends. Germline V gene data show CDR1 as SQVTM and CDR2 as ANQGSEA.